This TCR beta chain was retrieved from a study of CD8 T cells in ankylosing spondylitis. This clonotype was detected many times. As yet, its antigen is unknown. Between the trimmed V and J ends, which lost 4 bases and 6 bases, there was a span of 20 bases. The CDR3 spans 15 residues. CDR1 is SGDLS and CDR2 is YYNGEE in the germline V gene. Library preparation for TCR beta used quantitative 5'-RACE with molecular barcodes. TCRdb passed the 5' RACE reads through MiXCR, listing each CDR3 protein once. The sample includes approximately 24,000 distinct CDR3 sequences, under 3% of them seen just once. Whole-study findings and limits: Typical of ankylosing spondylitis blood, it appeared, was a TCR beta motif of eight highly homologous variants. Reactive arthritis synovial fluid and blood were previously reported to contain some motif variants. The clones that were linked to disease were reported to be significantly enriched in matched synovial fluid samples from ankylosing spondylitis patients.

This TCR was sampled from a female donor with ankylosing spondylitis or in good health (not recorded which). Sequences were obtained from blood, either unsorted or a sorted T cell fraction (not recorded which). This chain links TRBV9 with TRBJ2-7, with D maybe TRBD2 (5 bases). The CDR3 loop reads CASSLRPKGGGEQYF. The CDR3 DNA sequence: TGTGCCAGCAGCCTCCGACCAAAGGGCGGAGGCGAGCAGTACTTC.